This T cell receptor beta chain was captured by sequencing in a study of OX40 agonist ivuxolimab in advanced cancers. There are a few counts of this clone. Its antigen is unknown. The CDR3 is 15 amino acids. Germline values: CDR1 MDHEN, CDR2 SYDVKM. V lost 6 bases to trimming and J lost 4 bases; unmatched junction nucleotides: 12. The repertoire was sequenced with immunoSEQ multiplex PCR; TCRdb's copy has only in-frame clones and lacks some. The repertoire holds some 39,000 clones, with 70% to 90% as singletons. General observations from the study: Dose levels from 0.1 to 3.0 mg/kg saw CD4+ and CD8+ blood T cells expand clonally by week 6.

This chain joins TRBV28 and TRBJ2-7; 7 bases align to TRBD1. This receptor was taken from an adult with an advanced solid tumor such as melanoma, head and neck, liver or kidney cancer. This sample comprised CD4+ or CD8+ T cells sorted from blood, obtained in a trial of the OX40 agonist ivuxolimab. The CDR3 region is CASSRDRALQYEQYF. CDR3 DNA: TGTGCCAGCAGCCGCGACAGGGCCCTACAGTACGAGCAGTACTTC.